This T cell receptor beta chain was identified during a study of T cells in Graves' hyperthyroidism and ophthalmopathy. Patients with ophthalmopathy all had a Clinical Activity Score of at least 3, a NOSPECS grade of at least 4 and duration under 3 months. It was 10 ml of fresh peripheral blood that supplied the PBMCs. RNA transcripts yielded amplified TCR beta CDR3 regions. First-round RT-PCR of the TCR CDR3 relied on the HTBI primer set. TCRdb used MiXCR to reprocess the multiplex PCR reads, holding one entry per CDR3 protein. The data contain 500,000 to 750,000 distinct CDR3 sequences, 12% to 15% of them singletons. Trimming removed 0 bases from V and 9 bases from J, with 18 bases in between. There are 16 residues in the CDR3. Germline-derived CDR1 and CDR2 are LGHNA and YSLEER.

J is TRBJ2-1 and V is TRBV4-3; TRBD2 might be the D (7 bases). The sequence derives from a woman in her late teens or twenties with Graves' ophthalmopathy. The source material was blood. CDR3 nucleotides: TGCGCCAGCAGCCAAGATGCCCAGGGGAGGGGTGGTGAGCAGTTCTTC. Amino acids: CASSQDAQGRGGEQFF.